A single sample is the source of the 12 T cell receptor beta chains below, sequenced in a study of cytomegalovirus exposure and HLA in healthy donors. The PCR used 60 Vbeta and 13 Jbeta primers. Sequencing used immunoSEQ multiplex PCR; TCRdb keeps in-frame clones, though not all of them. The table has some 170,000 clones, approximately 80% seen once; the top ten hold 4% to 5%. Material: PBMCs. These receptors all stem from a woman aged 18-29 years in good health and CMV-seropositive.

This clone appeared a single time. CDR3 sequence: CASSSGGPLTDTQYF. CDR3 nucleotides: TGTGCCAGCAGCTCGGGGGGGCCGTTGACAGATACGCAGTATTTT. The rearrangement joins TRBV5-4 to TRBJ2-3; 8 positions agree with TRBD2. Trimming took 3 bases from V and 3 from J; bases not matched to a gene: 6. The CDR3 is 15 residues long. In germline, CDR1 is SGHNT, CDR2 YYREEE (reference sequence).

CDR3 bases: TGTGCCAGCAGCCCAGTGGGGGGGGGAGGACTGTTTTTT. Encoded protein: CASSPVGGGGLFF. The chain has TRBV13 and TRBJ1-4, with a possible D match to TRBD1 (5 bases). The CDR3 runs to 13 residues. V was clipped by 5 bases and J by 13 bases, with 17 bases between them. CDR1 and CDR2 from the germline V gene are PRHDT and FYEKMQ (reference sequence).

The chain uses TRBV29-1 and TRBJ2-3; 7 bases line up with TRBD2. The CDR3 runs 17 residues. The germline V gene encodes CDR1 SQVTM and CDR2 ANQGSEA. The trim removed 1 base at V and 2 bases at J, leaving 12 bases unmatched. The chain's CDR3 is CSVEGKRLAGLTDTQYF. CDR3 bases: TGCAGCGTTGAAGGGAAAAGACTAGCAGGGCTCACAGATACGCAGTATTTT.

Concerning this clone: Other DNA sequences within the sample encode an identical CDR3. The chain uses TRBV5-4 and TRBJ1-1, with D uncertain. V was trimmed by 1 base and J by 0 bases, leaving 7 bases between them. The CDR3 has 14 residues. Per the germline V gene, CDR1 is SGHNT and CDR2 is YYREEE (reference sequence). Here the CDR3 DNA reads TGTGCCAGCAGCTTGCCCGGGATGAACACTGAAGCTTTCTTT. It is translated as CASSLPGMNTEAFF.

In this sample, this clone turned up a few times. The chain has TRBV7-3 and TRBJ2-7, with D unresolved. The V gene lost 4 bases and the J gene lost 2 bases, with 15 bases spanning the gap. Per germline, CDR1 SGHTA and CDR2 FQGTGA. CDR3 length: 15 residues. CDR3 loop: CASSSTSGPTYEQYF. CDR3 bases: TGTGCCAGCAGCTCTACCTCAGGCCCAACCTACGAGCAGTACTTC.

This chain's CDR3 is CASSRDPAYEQYF. The DNA for the CDR3 is TGTGCCAGCAGTAGAGATCCCGCCTACGAGCAGTACTTC. The chain couples TRBV28 to TRBJ2-7; D remains ambiguous. The CDR3 is 13 amino acids. The germline V and J ends were trimmed by 5 bases and 2 bases, with 10 bases remaining between them. CDR1 and CDR2 (germline): MDHEN, SYDVKM.

The genes are TRBV4-2 and TRBJ2-1; 10 nucleotides align to TRBD2. The germline CDR1 and CDR2 sequences are LGHNA and YNFKEQ. With 0 bases clipped from V and 2 bases from J, the junction kept 4 bases outside the gene matches. The CDR3 has 17 residues. The CDR3 protein is CASSQEHTSGAYNEQFF. DNA of the CDR3: TGTGCCAGCAGCCAAGAGCATACTAGCGGGGCCTACAATGAGCAGTTCTTC.

The chain recombines TRBV19 with TRBJ1-6; a possible D gene is TRBD1 (5 bases). Germline CDR1 reads LNHDA; CDR2 reads SQIVND (reference sequence). This CDR3 has 13 amino acids. V was cut by 3 bases and J by 7 bases, with 7 bases left in between. The CDR3 DNA sequence: TGTGCCAGTAGTATTGGGGGGAATTCACCCCTCCACTTT. As protein: CASSIGGNSPLHF.

The rearrangement links TRBV11-2 to TRBJ1-4; D is undetermined. V lost 0 bases and J lost 5, with 10 bases in between. The CDR3 extends over 15 amino acids. CDR1 SGHAT and CDR2 FQNNGV come from the germline V gene. The CDR3 coding sequence is TGTGCCAGCAGCTTAGAGTATGCGAGAAATGAAAAACTGTTTTTT. It encodes CASSLEYARNEKLFF.

The chain couples TRBV19 to TRBJ2-7; TRBD1 is a possible D gene (5 bases). The CDR3 sequence is 12 residues long. CDR1 and CDR2 from the germline V gene are LNHDA and SQIVND (reference sequence). The V gene lost 5 bases and the J gene lost 5 bases, with 10 bases spanning the gap. CDR3 sequence reads: CASSPGSDEQYF. For the CDR3, the DNA is TGTGCCAGTAGTCCAGGGTCGGACGAGCAGTACTTC.

Concerning this clone: Other nucleotide sequences from this sample produce the same CDR3. The J gene is TRBJ2-7, the V gene TRBV18; D gene ambiguous. The CDR3 runs 11 residues. V shed 3 bases and J shed 4 bases, with 4 bases lying between them. The germline V gene has CDR1 KGHSH and CDR2 LQKENI. CDR3 DNA sequence: TGTGCCAGCTCACCCGGGTACGAGCAGTACTTC. This sequence encodes CASSPGYEQYF.

This clone was recorded only once. The chain employs TRBV5-1 and TRBJ2-1; D is perhaps TRBD1 (5 bases). Trimming removed 0 bases at V and 8 bases at J, with 12 bases between. This CDR3 is 14 amino acids long. In germline, CDR1 is SGHRS, CDR2 YFSETQ. CDR3 loop: CASSLGGPRDEQFF. The CDR3 nucleotides are TGCGCCAGCAGCTTGGGGGGCCCTAGGGATGAGCAGTTCTTC.